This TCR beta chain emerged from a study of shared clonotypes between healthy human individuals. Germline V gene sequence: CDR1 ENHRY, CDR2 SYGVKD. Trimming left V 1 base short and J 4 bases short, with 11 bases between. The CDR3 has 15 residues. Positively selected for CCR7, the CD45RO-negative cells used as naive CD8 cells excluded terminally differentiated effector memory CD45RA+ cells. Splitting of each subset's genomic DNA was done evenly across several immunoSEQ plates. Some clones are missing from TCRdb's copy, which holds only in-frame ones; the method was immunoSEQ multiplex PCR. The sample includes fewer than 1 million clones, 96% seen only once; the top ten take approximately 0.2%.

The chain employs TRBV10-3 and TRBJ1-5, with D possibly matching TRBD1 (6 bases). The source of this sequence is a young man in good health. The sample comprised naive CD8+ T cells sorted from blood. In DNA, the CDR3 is TGTGCCATCAGTGAGTTCAGACAGGCTAATCAGCCCCAGCATTTT. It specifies CAISEFRQANQPQHF.